Following are 8 T cell receptor beta chains from one sample sequenced in a study of blood T cell repertoires in COVID-19. Method: immunoSEQ multiplex PCR; TCRdb's copy keeps in-frame clones and lacks some. The repertoire holds under 300,000 clones, with roughly 88% as singletons. The sequencing input was PBMCs or T cells enriched from blood (not recorded which). Every receptor here comes from a woman in her 40s with acute COVID-19.

This chain links TRBV18 with TRBJ2-1; D possibly corresponds to TRBD2 (5 bases). Germline-derived CDR1 and CDR2 are KGHSH and LQKENI. Trimming removed 4 bases from V and 2 bases from J, with 21 bases in between. CDR3 length: 18 amino acids. The CDR3 sequence is CASSRGGSGSAPYNEQFF. In DNA, the CDR3 is TGTGCCAGCTCACGGGGTGGGTCGGGGTCCGCCCCCTACAATGAGCAGTTCTTC.

The V call is TRBV6-5, the J call TRBJ1-1; D gene uncertain. V was trimmed by 2 bases and J by 4 bases, leaving 8 bases between them. The CDR3 is 13 amino acids. Germline V gene data show CDR1 as MNHEY and CDR2 as SVGAGI. The CDR3 sequence is CASSYEGTTEAFF. CDR3 nucleotides: TGTGCCAGCAGTTACGAGGGCACCACTGAAGCTTTCTTT.

Concerning this clone itself: The same CDR3 is also encoded by other DNA sequences in this sample. The chain uses TRBV7-2 and TRBJ2-1; 10 nucleotides line up with TRBD2. In germline, CDR1 is SGHTA, CDR2 FQGNSA. This CDR3 region has 16 residues. The junction had 7 bases not matched to a gene; V was cut back by 5 bases and J by 3 bases. The CDR3 nucleotides are TGTGCCAGCAGCCTGCGACTAGCGGGCCTCTACAATGAGCAGTTCTTC. Translating gives CASSLRLAGLYNEQFF.

V gene TRBV6-5 combines with J gene TRBJ1-2, with D possibly TRBD1 on 5 matching bases. Trimming took off 7 bases at V and 3 bases at J, with 15 bases between the two ends. Germline lookup yields CDR1 MNHEY and CDR2 SVGAGI. This CDR3 contains 14 residues. CDR3 sequence (DNA): TGTGCCAGCACCGCCCGACAGCCCCACTATGGCTACACCTTC. Amino acids: CASTARQPHYGYTF.

This clone was found a few times. This chain uses TRBV5-1 with TRBJ2-2, with TRBD2 matching 15 bases. The ends lost 1 base at V and 3 bases at J; junction bases unmatched: 19. Germline V gene lookup returns CDR1 SGHRS and CDR2 YFSETQ. CDR3 length: 23 amino acids. CDR3 residues: CASSLILPRGLAGGFRDTGELFF. As DNA, the CDR3 is TGCGCCAGCAGCTTGATTTTACCTCGGGGACTAGCGGGAGGATTCCGCGACACCGGGGAGCTGTTTTTT.

The chain joins TRBV19 to TRBJ2-3, with TRBD2 matching 10 bases. J was trimmed by 8 bases and V by 5 bases; bases with no gene match: 16. Germline CDR1 and CDR2: LNHDA and SQIVND (reference sequence). The length of the CDR3 is 17 residues. The CDR3 sequence: CASSHHGTSVDGATQYF. CDR3 in DNA: TGTGCCAGTAGTCACCACGGGACTAGCGTTGATGGGGCTACGCAGTATTTT. Full variable domain (remainder filled in from reference TRBV19 and TRBJ2-3): DGGITQSPKYLFRKEGQNVTLSCEQNLNHDAMYWYRQDPGQGLRLIYYSQIVNDFQKGDIAEGYSVSREKKESFPLTVTSAQKNPTAFYLCASSHHGTSVDGATQYFGPGTRLTVL.

The CDR3 here is CASSRGLAGNEQFF. The CDR3, as DNA: TGTGCCAGCAGTCGGGGACTAGCGGGAAATGAGCAGTTCTTC. The rearrangement links TRBV2 to TRBJ2-1, with 13 bases that match TRBD2. V lost 5 bases to trimming and J lost 7 bases; unmatched junction nucleotides: 2. Germline V lookup: CDR1 SNHLY, CDR2 FYNNEI. The CDR3 sequence is 14 residues long.

The chain couples TRBV6-6 to TRBJ2-6; no reliable D call. The CDR3 runs 14 residues. Germline V gene sequence: CDR1 MNHNY, CDR2 SVGAGI (reference sequence). Trimming pared 7 bases from V and 0 bases from J, leaving 7 bases between. The CDR3 DNA follows: TGTGCCAGCACCCCCGTCTCTGGGGCCAACGTCCTGACTTTC. This codes for CASTPVSGANVLTF.